The clone carrying this T cell receptor (beta chain) was seen a handful of times. Its cognate antigen is unknown. From germline, CDR1 is MGHRA and CDR2 YSYEKL. The CDR3 runs to 14 residues. J was trimmed by 5 bases and V by 5 bases; bases with no gene match: 7. The data stem from a study of beta chain features in type 1 diabetes. Sequencing targeted expressed TCRB transcripts, as all isolated RNA had been reverse transcribed. Generated by immunoSEQ multiplex PCR, the TCRdb table keeps only in-frame clones and is missing some. Among about 700,000 clones listed, 13% were seen once. Sorted populations all had greater than 98% purity. Study observations and caveats: A potential PCR bias toward shorter templates would be equal in patient and control samples. Moderate but significant shortening of TCRB CDR3s was recorded in all four CD4+ subsets from Type 1 diabetes patients.

The chain links TRBV4-1 to TRBJ1-1; 8 bases are shared with TRBD1. Sequencing input: naive CD4+ T cells from blood. This clonotype was sampled from a man in his late teens or twenties with type 1 diabetes. Written as DNA, the CDR3 is TGCGCCAGCAGCTTCAGGGGGCTGGGGACTGAAGCTTTCTTT. Its protein product is CASSFRGLGTEAFF.